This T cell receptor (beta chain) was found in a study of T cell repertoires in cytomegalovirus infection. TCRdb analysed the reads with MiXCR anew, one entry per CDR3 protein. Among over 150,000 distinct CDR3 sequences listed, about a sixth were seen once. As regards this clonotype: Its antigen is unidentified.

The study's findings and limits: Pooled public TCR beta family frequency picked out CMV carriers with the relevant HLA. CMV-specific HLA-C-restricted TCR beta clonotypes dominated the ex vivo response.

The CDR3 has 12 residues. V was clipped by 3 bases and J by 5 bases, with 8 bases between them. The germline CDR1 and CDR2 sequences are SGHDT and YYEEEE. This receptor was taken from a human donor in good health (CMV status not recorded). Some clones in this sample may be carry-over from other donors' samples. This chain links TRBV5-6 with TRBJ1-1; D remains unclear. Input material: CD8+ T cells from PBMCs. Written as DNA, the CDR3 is TGTGCCAGCAGCTCGGGGTGGACTGAAGCTTTCTTT. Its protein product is CASSSGWTEAFF.